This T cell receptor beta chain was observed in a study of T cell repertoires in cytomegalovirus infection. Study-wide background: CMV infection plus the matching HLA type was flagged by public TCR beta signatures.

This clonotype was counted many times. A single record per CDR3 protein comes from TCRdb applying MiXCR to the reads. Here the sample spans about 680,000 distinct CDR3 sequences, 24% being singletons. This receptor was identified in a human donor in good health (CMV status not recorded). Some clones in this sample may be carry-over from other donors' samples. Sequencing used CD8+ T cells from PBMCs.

CDR3 bases: TGTGCCAGCAGCCTAGGGGGGGTGAGCACAGATACGCAGTATTTT. It yields the protein CASSLGGVSTDTQYF. The gene calls are TRBV7-2 and TRBJ2-3; TRBD2 might be the D (7 bases). Germline V gives CDR1 SGHTA, CDR2 FQGNSA. The CDR3 length is 15 residues. V was trimmed by 5 bases and J by 0 bases, leaving 12 bases between them. The full variable domain, completed using reference TRBV7-2 and TRBJ2-3, is GAGVSQSPSNKVTEKGKDVELRCDPISGHTALYWYRQSLGQGLEFLIYFQGNSAPDKSGLPSDRFSAERTGGSVSTLTIQRTQQEDSAVYLCASSLGGVSTDTQYFGPGTRLTVL.